This T cell receptor beta chain came from a study of shared clonotypes between healthy human individuals. Study conclusions and caveats: Generally, estimated richness proved larger in naive subsets than it did in memory subsets. Four donors held about 5.1% of naive CD4 clonotypes in common.

Naive CD8 isolation took CD45RO-negative cells positively selected for CCR7 and excluded terminally differentiated effector memory CD45RA+ cells. Adults of Caucasian background living in Nashville, Tennessee made up all donors. Profiled with immunoSEQ multiplex PCR; TCRdb holds only in-frame clones, not every one. The sample lists hundreds of thousands of clones, 90% to 97% occurring once. As regards this clone: No antigen is known for it.

Germline CDR1 is SGDLS and CDR2 is YYNGEE. The CDR3 is 16 amino acids. Unmatched junction bases numbered 8, after V lost 4 bases and J lost 5 bases. The clonotype was recovered from a woman between 25 and 40 years old in good health. The sample comprised naive CD8+ T cells sorted from blood. The chain carries TRBV9 and TRBJ1-4, with 10 bases that match TRBD1. In DNA form, the CDR3 reads TGTGCCAGCAGCCCTCCGGGACAGGGGAGCAATGAAAAACTGTTTTTT. Amino acids: CASSPPGQGSNEKLFF.